A single sample is the source of the 24 T cell receptor beta chains below, sequenced in a study of blood T cell repertoires in COVID-19. Clones were sequenced by immunoSEQ multiplex PCR, and TCRdb holds only the in-frame ones, with some missing. Of over 250,000 clones listed, approximately 89% are singletons. The sample comprised PBMCs or T cells enriched from blood (not recorded which). The receptors originated from a woman aged 55-75 years who had recovered from COVID-19.

V gene TRBV6-5 combines with J gene TRBJ1-2; tentatively, D is TRBD1 (6 bases). With 7 bases removed from V and 8 bases from J, the gap between germline ends came to 11 bases. The CDR3 contains 11 residues. CDR1 is MNHEY and CDR2 is SVGAGI in the germline V gene. CDR3 nucleotides: TGTGCCAGCACGAACAGGGCAGGCTACACCTTC. The encoded protein is CASTNRAGYTF.

The chain joins TRBV5-1 to TRBJ2-1; D is unresolved. V shed 3 bases and J shed 1 base, with 17 bases lying between them. The CDR3 has 17 amino acids. Per the germline V gene, CDR1 is SGHRS and CDR2 is YFSETQ. CDR3 sequence reads: CASSYASLADSYNEQFF. DNA for the CDR3: TGCGCCAGCAGCTATGCTAGTTTGGCAGATTCCTACAATGAGCAGTTCTTC.

The chain couples TRBV5-1 to TRBJ2-7; 7 nucleotides align to TRBD2. The CDR3 is 14 amino acids. The trim removed 4 bases at V and 2 bases at J, leaving 6 bases unmatched. Germline loops: CDR1 SGHRS, CDR2 YFSETQ. The CDR3 DNA sequence: TGCGCCAGCAGCCCCGGACTAGGCCCCTACGAGCAGTACTTC. Protein product: CASSPGLGPYEQYF. Full variable domain (outside the CDR3, taken from reference TRBV5-1 and TRBJ2-7): KAGVTQTPRYLIKTRGQQVTLSCSPISGHRSVSWYQQTPGQGLQFLFEYFSETQRNKGNFPGRFSGRQFSNSRSEMNVSTLELGDSALYLCASSPGLGPYEQYFGPGTRLTVT.

V usage is TRBV12-3 or TRBV12-4 and J usage is TRBJ1-1, with D unclear. V was trimmed by 2 bases and J by 3 bases, leaving 4 bases between them. The CDR3 has 12 amino acids. The CDR3 coding sequence is TGTGCCAGCAGTTTATCGGACACTGAAGCTTTCTTT. Its protein product is CASSLSDTEAFF.

This chain connects TRBV7-8 to TRBJ2-3, with D unresolved. The CDR3 consists of 13 residues. Trimming left V 4 bases short and J 9 bases short, with 14 bases between. Germline assignment: CDR1 SGHVS and CDR2 FQNEAQ. The CDR3 loop reads CASSSPRLRTQYF. DNA for the CDR3: TGTGCCAGCAGCTCACCACGTTTGCGCACGCAGTATTTT.

The V gene is TRBV7-2, the J gene TRBJ2-1, with D perhaps TRBD2 (5 bases). CDR3 length: 15 residues. The V gene's germline CDR1 is SGHTA and CDR2 FQGNSA. V was clipped by 3 bases and J by 4 bases, with 13 bases between them. CDR3 amino acids: CASSFVGPGYNEQFF. CDR3 bases: TGTGCCAGCAGCTTTGTGGGCCCGGGATACAATGAGCAGTTCTTC.

The count of this clone is one. CDR3 protein: CASSLAEGGEQYF. CDR3 DNA sequence: TGCGCCAGCAGCCTTGCCGAGGGCGGCGAGCAGTACTTC. This sequence joins TRBV5-1 and TRBJ2-7, with TRBD2 as a possible D gene (5 bases). The CDR3 is 13 residues long. The germline CDR1 and CDR2 sequences are SGHRS and YFSETQ. Trimming cost V 4 bases and J 6 bases, with 14 bases left between them.

The chain combines TRBV20-1 with TRBJ1-2; D not resolved. Germline CDR1 and CDR2: DFQATT and SNEGSKA (reference sequence). Trimming stripped 6 bases from V and 8 bases from J, with 13 bases between. CDR3 size: 11 residues. The CDR3 region is CSAGPAQGYTF. The CDR3 region has the DNA TGCAGTGCCGGCCCAGCGCAGGGCTACACCTTC.

The chain combines TRBV18 with TRBJ2-1; 10 nucleotides agree with TRBD2. The CDR3 is 15 residues long. CDR1 and CDR2 (germline): KGHSH, LQKENI. Trimming cost V 6 bases and J 5 bases; bases outside gene matches: 7. CDR3 in amino acids: CASSTSGPSNNEQFF. CDR3 bases: TGTGCCAGCTCGACTAGCGGGCCCAGCAACAATGAGCAGTTCTTC.

The V gene is TRBV5-1, the J gene TRBJ2-7, with 9 positions matching TRBD1. The CDR3 sequence is 15 residues long. CDR1 SGHRS and CDR2 YFSETQ come from the germline V gene. V gave up 4 bases and J gave up 4 bases; unmatched junction bases: 9. DNA for the CDR3: TGCGCCAGCAGCCCGGGGACAGGGTGGGAGTACGAGCAGTACTTC. As protein: CASSPGTGWEYEQYF. The full variable domain, in which reference TRBV5-1 and TRBJ2-7 provide the parts outside the CDR3, is KAGVTQTPRYLIKTRGQQVTLSCSPISGHRSVSWYQQTPGQGLQFLFEYFSETQRNKGNFPGRFSGRQFSNSRSEMNVSTLELGDSALYLCASSPGTGWEYEQYFGPGTRLTVT.

This rearrangement joins TRBV9 to TRBJ1-4; D unresolved. This CDR3 has 12 residues. V was shortened by 4 bases and J by 9 bases, with 10 bases between the two germline ends. Germline loops: CDR1 SGDLS, CDR2 YYNGEE. CDR3 DNA sequence: TGTGCCAGCAGCCTCGAGGGCCAAAAACTGTTTTTT. Amino acids: CASSLEGQKLFF.

V usage is TRBV19 and J usage is TRBJ1-1; D is undetermined. Trimming shortened V by 7 bases and J by 6 bases, and 9 bases separated the two germline ends. The germline CDR1 and CDR2 sequences are LNHDA and SQIVND (reference sequence). The CDR3 runs 11 residues. Here the CDR3 reads CASNSRAEAFF. The CDR3 nucleotides read TGTGCCAGTAACTCCCGGGCTGAAGCTTTCTTT.

This clone was seen a few times. This chain links TRBV5-1 with TRBJ1-1; the match to TRBD1 covers 7 bases. The CDR3 is 17 amino acids. With 3 bases clipped from V and 1 base from J, the junction kept 12 bases outside the gene matches. From germline, CDR1 is SGHRS and CDR2 YFSETQ. The CDR3 sequence: CASSWGRQGDGNTEAFF. CDR3 DNA: TGCGCCAGCAGCTGGGGCCGACAGGGTGACGGGAACACTGAAGCTTTCTTT.

V is TRBV27 and J is TRBJ2-7, with 7 positions matching TRBD1. The V gene's germline CDR1 is MNHEY and CDR2 SMNVEV (reference sequence). J lost 3 bases, V lost 5 bases, and 13 bases had no gene match. CDR3 length: 16 amino acids. CDR3: CASSTARDRMFYEQYF. The CDR3 coding sequence is TGTGCCAGCAGTACGGCCAGGGACAGAATGTTCTACGAGCAGTACTTC.

The V gene is TRBV28, the J gene TRBJ2-1, with 11 bases aligning to TRBD2. Per germline, CDR1 MDHEN and CDR2 SYDVKM. The CDR3 runs to 16 residues. Unmatched junction bases numbered 11, after V lost 5 bases and J lost 8 bases. CDR3 loop: CASSPLTSGAFYEQFF. Written as DNA, the CDR3 is TGTGCCAGCAGTCCATTGACTAGCGGGGCTTTCTATGAGCAGTTCTTC.

The chain links TRBV29-1 to TRBJ1-2; 7 positions agree with TRBD1. The CDR3 loop spans 21 amino acids. The junction had 22 bases not matched to a gene; V was cut back by 0 bases and J by 0 bases. Germline V gives CDR1 SQVTM, CDR2 ANQGSEA. The CDR3 coding sequence is TGCAGCGTTGAAGATCGGGGATTGGGTCGGGACAGCTCAAGACCTAACTATGGCTACACCTTC. Protein sequence: CSVEDRGLGRDSSRPNYGYTF.

This clone was detected only once. This sequence joins TRBV27 and TRBJ1-2, with D possibly TRBD1 on 5 matching bases. The CDR3 sequence is 17 residues long. V gave up 8 bases and J gave up 2 bases, with 24 bases separating them. CDR1 is MNHEY and CDR2 is SMNVEV in the germline V gene (reference sequence). The CDR3 bases are TGTGCCAGCTCGTTAAGGGCCACACCTAGGGGAAACTATGGCTACACCTTC. Amino acid sequence: CASSLRATPRGNYGYTF.

The CDR3 is CASSPPGQPYEQYF. In nucleotides, the CDR3 is TGTGCCAGCTCACCCCCCGGACAACCCTACGAGCAGTACTTC. The chain combines TRBV18 with TRBJ2-7; tentatively, D is TRBD1 (5 bases). The V and J ends lost 3 bases and 2 bases respectively, with 11 bases between them. Germline loops: CDR1 KGHSH, CDR2 LQKENI. The CDR3 covers 14 residues.

The chain employs TRBV27 and TRBJ1-2, with a possible D match to TRBD1 (5 bases). CDR1 and CDR2 from the germline V gene are MNHEY and SMNVEV (reference sequence). The CDR3 contains 12 residues. V dropped 6 bases and J dropped 2 bases, with 7 bases sitting between them. CDR3 sequence: CASRTANYGYTF. The CDR3 DNA reads TGTGCCAGCAGGACAGCCAACTATGGCTACACCTTC.

This clone is a singleton in its sample. This chain links TRBV5-1 with TRBJ2-5; D remains unclear. Germline CDR1 SGHRS, CDR2 YFSETQ. Trimming cost V 0 bases and J 5 bases, with 11 bases left between them. This CDR3 has 14 residues. In DNA form, the CDR3 reads TGCGCCAGCAGCTTGGACAGTTCCAGCGAGACCCAGTACTTC. It specifies CASSLDSSSETQYF.

The V gene is TRBV7-9, the J gene TRBJ1-5, with a tentative D call TRBD1 (6 bases). Germline CDR1 SEHNR, CDR2 FQNEAQ (reference sequence). This CDR3 comprises 16 residues. V lost 5 bases and J 3 bases, leaving 17 bases between the germline ends. CDR3 sequence (DNA): TGTGCCAGCAGCCCCGTAGCAGGGGATGCCAATCAGCCCCAGCATTTT. Its translation: CASSPVAGDANQPQHF.

The rearrangement links TRBV5-8 to TRBJ1-2; 8 bases are shared with TRBD1. The germline V gene encodes CDR1 SGHTS and CDR2 YDEGEE. The CDR3 covers 16 residues. V was clipped by 4 bases and J by 1 base; unmatched bases: 9. CDR3 amino acids: CASSQQGTGGNYGYTF. Written as DNA, the CDR3 is TGTGCCAGCAGCCAACAAGGAACAGGGGGTAACTATGGCTACACCTTC. Variable domain in full (rest from reference TRBV5-8 and TRBJ1-2): EAGVTQSPTHLIKTRGQQATLRCSPISGHTSVYWYQQALGLGLQFLLWYDEGEERNRGNFPPRFSGRQFPNYSSELNVNALELEDSALYLCASSQQGTGGNYGYTFGSGTRLTVV.

V usage is TRBV30 and J usage is TRBJ1-4; a weak D match, TRBD1 (5 bases). Germline lookup yields CDR1 GTSNPN and CDR2 SVGIG (reference sequence). Trimming removed 2 bases from V and 13 bases from J, with 20 bases in between. This CDR3 has 14 residues. The CDR3 spells CAWSPRGDAAGLFF. CDR3 coding DNA: TGTGCCTGGAGTCCCCGGGGGGACGCCGCGGGACTGTTTTTT. The complete variable domain, with remaining parts taken from reference TRBV30 and TRBJ1-4, reads SQTIHQWPATLVQPVGSPLSLECTVEGTSNPNLYWYRQAAGRGLQLLFYSVGIGQISSEVPQNLSASRPQDRQFILSSKKLLLSDSGFYLCAWSPRGDAAGLFFGSGTQLSVL.

The chain couples TRBV12-5 to TRBJ1-2; maybe TRBD1 (5 bases). Germline CDR1 and CDR2: LGHNT and FRNRAP. Deletions cut 2 bases from V and 8 bases from J, with 15 bases between. The CDR3 spans 14 residues. CDR3 bases: TGTGCTAGTGGTTTGTCCCGGACGAGACAGGGCTACACCTTC. The encoded protein is CASGLSRTRQGYTF.